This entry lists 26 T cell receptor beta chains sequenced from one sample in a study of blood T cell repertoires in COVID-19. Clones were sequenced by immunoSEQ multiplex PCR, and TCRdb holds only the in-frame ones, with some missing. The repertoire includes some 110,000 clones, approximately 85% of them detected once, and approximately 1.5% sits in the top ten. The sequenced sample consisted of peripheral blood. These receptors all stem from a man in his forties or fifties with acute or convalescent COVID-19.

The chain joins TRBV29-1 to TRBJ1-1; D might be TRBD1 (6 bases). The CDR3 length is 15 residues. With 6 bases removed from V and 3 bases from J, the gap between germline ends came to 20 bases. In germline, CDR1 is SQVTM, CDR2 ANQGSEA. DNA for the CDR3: TGCAGCGTAAAGATTCATGGACAGAGACACACTGAAGCTTTCTTT. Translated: CSVKIHGQRHTEAFF.

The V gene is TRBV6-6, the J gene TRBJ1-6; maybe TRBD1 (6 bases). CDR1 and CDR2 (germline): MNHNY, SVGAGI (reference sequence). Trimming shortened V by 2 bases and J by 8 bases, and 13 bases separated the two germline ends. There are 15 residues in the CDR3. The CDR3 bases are TGTGCCAGCAGTTACCCAGGGGTTCGGGATTCACCCCTCCACTTT. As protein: CASSYPGVRDSPLHF.

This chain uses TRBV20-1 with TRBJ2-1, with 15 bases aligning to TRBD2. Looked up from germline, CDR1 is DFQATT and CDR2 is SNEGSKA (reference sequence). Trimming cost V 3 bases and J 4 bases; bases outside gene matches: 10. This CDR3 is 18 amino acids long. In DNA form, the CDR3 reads TGCAGTGCTAGTGTGGGACTAGCGGGGGGAATCGGATACAATGAGCAGTTCTTC. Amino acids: CSASVGLAGGIGYNEQFF.

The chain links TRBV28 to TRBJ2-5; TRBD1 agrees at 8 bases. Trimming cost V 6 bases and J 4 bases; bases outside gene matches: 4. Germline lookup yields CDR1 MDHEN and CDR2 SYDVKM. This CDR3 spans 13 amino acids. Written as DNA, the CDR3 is TGTGCCAGCAGGAAGACAGGGGTAGAGACCCAGTACTTC. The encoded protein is CASRKTGVETQYF.

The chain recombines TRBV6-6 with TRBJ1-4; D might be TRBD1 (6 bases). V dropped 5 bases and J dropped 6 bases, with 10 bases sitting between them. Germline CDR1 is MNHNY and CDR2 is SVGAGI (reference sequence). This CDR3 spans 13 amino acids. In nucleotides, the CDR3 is TGTGCCAGCAGTCGTCGACAGGATGAAAAACTGTTTTTT. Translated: CASSRRQDEKLFF.

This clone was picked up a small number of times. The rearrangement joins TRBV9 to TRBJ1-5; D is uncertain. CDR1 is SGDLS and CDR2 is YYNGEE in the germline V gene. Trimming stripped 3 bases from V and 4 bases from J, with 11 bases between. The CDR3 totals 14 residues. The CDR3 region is CASSDRGTNQPQHF. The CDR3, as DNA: TGTGCCAGCAGCGACCGGGGAACAAATCAGCCCCAGCATTTT. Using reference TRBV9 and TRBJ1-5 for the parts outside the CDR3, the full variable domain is DSGVTQTPKHLITATGQRVTLRCSPRSGDLSVYWYQQSLDQGLQFLIQYYNGEERAKGNILERFSAQQFPDLHSELNLSSLELGDSALYFCASSDRGTNQPQHFGDGTRLSIL.

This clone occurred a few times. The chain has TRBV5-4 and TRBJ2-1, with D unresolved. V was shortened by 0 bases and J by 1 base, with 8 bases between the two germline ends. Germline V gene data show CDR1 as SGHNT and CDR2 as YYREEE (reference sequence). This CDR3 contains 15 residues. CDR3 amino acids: CASSLGIESYNEQFF. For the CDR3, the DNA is TGTGCCAGCAGCTTGGGCATAGAATCCTACAATGAGCAGTTCTTC.

CDR3 region: CASSKGGQYYGYTF. The CDR3 coding sequence is TGTGCCAGCAGCAAAGGGGGCCAGTACTATGGCTACACCTTC. The chain uses TRBV21-1 and TRBJ1-2; the D segment call TRBD1 is taken from the table without a DNA check. TRBV21-1 is described as a pseudogene. The CDR3 loop spans 14 amino acids.

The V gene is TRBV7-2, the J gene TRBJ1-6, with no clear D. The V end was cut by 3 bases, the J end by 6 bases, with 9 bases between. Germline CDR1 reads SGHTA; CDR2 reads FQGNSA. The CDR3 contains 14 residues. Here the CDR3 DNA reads TGTGCCAGCAGCTTCGTAGGACTTAATTCACCCCTCCACTTT. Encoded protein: CASSFVGLNSPLHF.

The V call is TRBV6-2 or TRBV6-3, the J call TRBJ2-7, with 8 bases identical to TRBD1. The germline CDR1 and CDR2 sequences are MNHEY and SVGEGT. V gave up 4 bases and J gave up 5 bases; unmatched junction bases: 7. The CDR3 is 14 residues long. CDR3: CASSFGQGSHEQYF. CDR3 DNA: TGTGCCAGCAGTTTCGGACAGGGTTCCCACGAGCAGTACTTC.

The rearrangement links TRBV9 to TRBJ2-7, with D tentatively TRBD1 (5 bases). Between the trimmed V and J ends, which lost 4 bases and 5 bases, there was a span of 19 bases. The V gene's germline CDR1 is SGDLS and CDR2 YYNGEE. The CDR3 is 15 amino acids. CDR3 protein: CASSSGPVLQDEQYF. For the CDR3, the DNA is TGTGCCAGCAGCTCAGGGCCGGTGCTTCAGGACGAGCAGTACTTC.

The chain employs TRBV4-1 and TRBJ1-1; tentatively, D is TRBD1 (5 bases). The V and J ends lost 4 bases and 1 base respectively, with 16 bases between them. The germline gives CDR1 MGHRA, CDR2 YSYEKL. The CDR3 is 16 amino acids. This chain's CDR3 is CASSPQVGQSNTEAFF. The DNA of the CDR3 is TGCGCCAGCAGCCCTCAGGTGGGGCAATCGAACACTGAAGCTTTCTTT.

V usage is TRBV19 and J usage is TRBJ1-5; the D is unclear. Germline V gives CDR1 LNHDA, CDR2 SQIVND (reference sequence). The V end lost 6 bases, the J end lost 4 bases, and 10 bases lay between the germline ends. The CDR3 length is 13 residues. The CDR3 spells CASSPTWNQPQHF. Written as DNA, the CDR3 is TGTGCCAGTAGCCCCACTTGGAATCAGCCCCAGCATTTT.

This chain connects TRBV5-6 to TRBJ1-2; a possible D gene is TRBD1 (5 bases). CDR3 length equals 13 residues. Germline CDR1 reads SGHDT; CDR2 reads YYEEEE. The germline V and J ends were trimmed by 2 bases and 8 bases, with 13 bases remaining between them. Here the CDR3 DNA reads TGTGCCAGCAGCTTTCGGGCGGGGGTCGGCTACACCTTC. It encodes CASSFRAGVGYTF.

The CDR3 coding sequence is TGCGCCAGCAGCCCAGGGGAGGGGTGGAACACTGAAGCTTTCTTT. This gives the protein CASSPGEGWNTEAFF. This chain joins TRBV4-3 and TRBJ1-1; D possibly corresponds to TRBD1 (6 bases). The germline gives CDR1 LGHNA, CDR2 YSLEER. V was shortened by 4 bases and J by 1 base, with 13 bases between the two germline ends. The CDR3 has 15 amino acids.

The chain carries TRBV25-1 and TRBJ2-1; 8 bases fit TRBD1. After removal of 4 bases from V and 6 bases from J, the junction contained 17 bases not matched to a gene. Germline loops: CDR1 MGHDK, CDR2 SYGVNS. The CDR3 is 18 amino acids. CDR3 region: CASSAQTQGQGAGNEQFF. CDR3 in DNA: TGTGCCAGCAGTGCGCAAACGCAGGGGCAGGGGGCAGGCAATGAGCAGTTCTTC.

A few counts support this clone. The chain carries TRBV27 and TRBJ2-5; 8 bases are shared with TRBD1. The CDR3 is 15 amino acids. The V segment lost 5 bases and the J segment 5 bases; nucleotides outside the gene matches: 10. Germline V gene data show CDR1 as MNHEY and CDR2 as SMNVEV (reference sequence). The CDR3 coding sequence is TGTGCCAGCAGTGACAGGGGAGATCCCGGGGAGACCCAGTACTTC. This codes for CASSDRGDPGETQYF.

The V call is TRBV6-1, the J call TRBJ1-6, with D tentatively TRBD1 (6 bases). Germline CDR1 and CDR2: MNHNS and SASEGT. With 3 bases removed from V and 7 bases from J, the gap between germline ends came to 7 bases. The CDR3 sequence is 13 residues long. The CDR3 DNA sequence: TGTGCCAGCAGTGATGACAGGAATTCACCCCTCCACTTT. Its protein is CASSDDRNSPLHF.

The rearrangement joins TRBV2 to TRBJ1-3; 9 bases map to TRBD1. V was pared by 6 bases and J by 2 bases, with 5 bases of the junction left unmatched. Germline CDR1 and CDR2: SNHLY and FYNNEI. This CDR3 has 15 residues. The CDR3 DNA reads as TGTGCCAGCAGACCCAGACAGGGGGCTGGAAACACCATATATTTT. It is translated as CASRPRQGAGNTIYF.

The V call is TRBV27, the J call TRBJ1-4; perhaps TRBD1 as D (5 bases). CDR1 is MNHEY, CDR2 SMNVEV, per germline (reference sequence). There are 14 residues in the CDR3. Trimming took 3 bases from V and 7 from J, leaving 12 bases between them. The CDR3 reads CASSFWQGGEKLFF. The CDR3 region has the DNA TGTGCCAGCAGTTTTTGGCAGGGAGGTGAAAAACTGTTTTTT.

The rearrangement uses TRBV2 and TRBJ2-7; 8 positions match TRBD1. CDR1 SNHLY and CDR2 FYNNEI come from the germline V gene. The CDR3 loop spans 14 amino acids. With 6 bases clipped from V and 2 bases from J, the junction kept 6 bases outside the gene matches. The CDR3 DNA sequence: TGTGCCAGCAGCCTCAGGGGGCAGACCTACGAGCAGTACTTC. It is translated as CASSLRGQTYEQYF.

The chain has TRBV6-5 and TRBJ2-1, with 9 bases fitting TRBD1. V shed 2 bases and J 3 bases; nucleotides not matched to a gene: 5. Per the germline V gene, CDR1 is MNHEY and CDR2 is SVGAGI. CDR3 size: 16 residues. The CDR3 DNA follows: TGTGCCAGCAGTTACGAGGGGACAGGGATCTACAATGAGCAGTTCTTC. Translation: CASSYEGTGIYNEQFF.

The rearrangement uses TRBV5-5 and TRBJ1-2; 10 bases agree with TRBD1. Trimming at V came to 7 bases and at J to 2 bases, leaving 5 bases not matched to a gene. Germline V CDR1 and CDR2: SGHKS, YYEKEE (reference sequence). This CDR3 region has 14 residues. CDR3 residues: CASWGTGVNYGYTF. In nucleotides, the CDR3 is TGTGCCAGCTGGGGGACAGGGGTAAACTATGGCTACACCTTC.

CDR3 loop: CASSVAGSGGAKDTQYF. The DNA for the CDR3 is TGTGCCAGCAGCGTAGCAGGTAGCGGGGGGGCCAAAGATACGCAGTATTTT. This chain links TRBV9 with TRBJ2-3; 11 bases are a match to TRBD2. The V segment lost 0 bases and the J segment 5 bases; nucleotides outside the gene matches: 8. The CDR3 sequence is 17 residues long. Germline CDR1 SGDLS, CDR2 YYNGEE.

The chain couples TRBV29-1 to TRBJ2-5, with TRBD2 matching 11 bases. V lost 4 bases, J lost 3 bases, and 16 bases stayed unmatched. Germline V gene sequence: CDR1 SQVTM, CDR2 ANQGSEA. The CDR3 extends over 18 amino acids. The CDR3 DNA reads TGCAGCGTTGCCCGGGGGGACCTACTACTAGCGGGGGAAGAGACCCAGTACTTC. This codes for CSVARGDLLLAGEETQYF.

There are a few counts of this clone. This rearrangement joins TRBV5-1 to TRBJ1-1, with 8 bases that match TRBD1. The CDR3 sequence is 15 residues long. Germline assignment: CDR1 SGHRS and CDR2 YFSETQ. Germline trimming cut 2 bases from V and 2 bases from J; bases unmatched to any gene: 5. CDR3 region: CASSFPGTGNTEAFF. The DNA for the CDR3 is TGCGCCAGCAGCTTCCCCGGGACAGGAAACACTGAAGCTTTCTTT.